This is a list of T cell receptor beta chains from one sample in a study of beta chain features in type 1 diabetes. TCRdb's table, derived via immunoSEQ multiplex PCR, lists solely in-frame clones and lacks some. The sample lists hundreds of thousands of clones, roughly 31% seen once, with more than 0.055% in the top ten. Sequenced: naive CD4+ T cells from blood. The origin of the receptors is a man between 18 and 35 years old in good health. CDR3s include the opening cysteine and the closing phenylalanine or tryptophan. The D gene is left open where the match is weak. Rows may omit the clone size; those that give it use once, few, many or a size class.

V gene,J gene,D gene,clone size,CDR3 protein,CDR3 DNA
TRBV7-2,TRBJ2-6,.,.,CASSPRTGANVLTF,TGTGCCAGCAGCCCCCGGACGGGGGCCAACGTCCTGACTTTC
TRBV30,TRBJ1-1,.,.,CATEMNTEAFF,TGTGCGACGGAGATGAACACTGAAGCTTTCTTT
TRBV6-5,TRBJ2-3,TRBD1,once,CASSRGTGWGDTQYF,TGTGCCAGCAGTAGGGGGACAGGGTGGGGAGATACGCAGTATTTT
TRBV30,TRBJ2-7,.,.,CAWGTSGGAAYEQYF,TGTGCCTGGGGAACCTCCGGGGGCGCAGCCTACGAGCAGTACTTC
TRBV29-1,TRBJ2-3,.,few,CSVDRVTDTQYF,TGCAGCGTTGACCGGGTCACAGATACGCAGTATTTT
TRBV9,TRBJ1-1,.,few,CASSPRGGRAFF,TGTGCCAGCAGCCCCCGGGGAGGGAGAGCTTTCTTT
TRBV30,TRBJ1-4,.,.,CAWSGVGVSKEKLFF,TGTGCCTGGAGTGGAGTCGGAGTTTCGAAAGAAAAACTGTTTTTT
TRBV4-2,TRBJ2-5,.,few,CASSLPGRETQYF,TGTGCCAGCAGCCTACCGGGACGAGAGACCCAGTACTTC
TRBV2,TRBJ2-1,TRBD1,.,CASSVRGSNEQFF,TGTGCCAGCAGTGTCAGGGGGAGCAATGAGCAGTTCTTC
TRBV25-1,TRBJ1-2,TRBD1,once,CASSEYHRGLSYGYTF,TGTGCCAGCAGTGAATATCACAGGGGTTTGAGCTATGGCTACACCTTC
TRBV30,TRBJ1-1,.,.,CAWSSDRNTEAFF,TGTGCCTGGAGTTCGGACAGAAACACTGAAGCTTTCTTT
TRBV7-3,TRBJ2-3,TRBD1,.,CASSPDRTSTDTQYF,TGTGCCAGCAGTCCGGACAGGACTAGCACAGATACGCAGTATTTT
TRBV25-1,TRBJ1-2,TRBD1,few,CASSAGTAYGYTF,TGTGCCAGCAGTGCCGGGACAGCCTATGGCTACACCTTC
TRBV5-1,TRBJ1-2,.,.,CASSGGQNYGYTF,TGCGCCAGCAGCGGAGGACAGAACTATGGCTACACCTTC
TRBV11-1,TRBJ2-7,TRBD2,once,CASSLGTSGRNYEQYF,TGTGCCAGCAGCCTCGGGACTAGCGGGAGGAACTACGAGCAGTACTTC
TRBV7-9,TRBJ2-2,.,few,CASSSQGGTGELFF,TGTGCCAGCAGCAGCCAGGGAGGCACCGGGGAGCTGTTTTTT
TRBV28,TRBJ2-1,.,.,CASSLFDLTGSSYNEQFF,TGTGCCAGCAGTTTATTCGATCTCACAGGGAGCTCCTACAATGAGCAGTTCTTC
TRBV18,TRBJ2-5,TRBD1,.,CASSNSGQQETQYF,TGTGCCAGCTCGAACTCGGGACAGCAAGAGACCCAGTACTTC
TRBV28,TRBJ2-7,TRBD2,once,CASSWGGYEQYF,TGTGCCAGCAGTTGGGGGGGCTACGAGCAGTACTTC
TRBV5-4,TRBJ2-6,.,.,CASSRSSSGANVLTF,TGTGCCAGCAGCCGTTCCAGCTCTGGGGCCAACGTCCTGACTTTC
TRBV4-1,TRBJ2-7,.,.,CASSQGGREPYEQYF,TGCGCCAGCAGCCAGGGGGGGCGGGAGCCCTACGAGCAGTACTTC
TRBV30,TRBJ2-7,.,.,CAWSVGGEQYF,TGTGCCTGGAGTGTCGGGGGAGAGCAGTACTTC
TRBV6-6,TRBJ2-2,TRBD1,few,CASRTGAGELFF,TGTGCCAGCAGGACAGGGGCCGGGGAGCTGTTTTTT
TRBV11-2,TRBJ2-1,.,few,CASSLEPNNEQFF,TGTGCCAGCAGCTTAGAACCGAACAATGAGCAGTTCTTC
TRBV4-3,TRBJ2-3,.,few,CASSQVLAATDTQYF,TGCGCCAGCAGCCAAGTACTAGCCGCCACAGATACGCAGTATTTT
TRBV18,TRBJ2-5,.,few,CASSSGPSPGETQYF,TGTGCCAGCTCATCCGGACCTAGTCCCGGGGAGACCCAGTACTTC
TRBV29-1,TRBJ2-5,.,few,CSVDRSPTFQETQYF,TGCAGCGTTGACAGGTCACCTACTTTTCAAGAGACCCAGTACTTC
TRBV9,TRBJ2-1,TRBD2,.,CASSPRLAGDYNEQFF,TGTGCCAGCAGCCCCCGGCTAGCGGGAGATTACAATGAGCAGTTCTTC
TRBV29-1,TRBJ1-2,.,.,CSVELIMRGAGYTF,TGCAGCGTTGAATTAATAATGAGAGGGGCTGGCTACACCTTC
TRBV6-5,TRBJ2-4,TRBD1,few,CASRDPGGVGNIQYF,TGTGCCAGCAGAGATCCAGGGGGCGTAGGAAACATTCAGTACTTC
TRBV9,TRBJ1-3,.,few,CASSVAAVSGNTIYF,TGTGCCAGCAGCGTAGCAGCCGTCTCTGGAAACACCATATATTTT
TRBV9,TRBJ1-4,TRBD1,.,CASSVDRGPDEKLFF,TGTGCCAGCAGCGTGGACAGGGGGCCGGATGAAAAACTGTTTTTT
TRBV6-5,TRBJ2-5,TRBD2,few,CASRGLAGLQETQYF,TGTGCCAGCAGGGGACTAGCGGGCCTCCAAGAGACCCAGTACTTC
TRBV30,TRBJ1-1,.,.,CAWSVLSWTANPEAFF,TGTGCCTGGAGTGTACTTAGCTGGACAGCCAACCCTGAAGCTTTCTTT
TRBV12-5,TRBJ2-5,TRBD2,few,CASGLVTSGAQETQYF,TGTGCTAGTGGTTTGGTAACTAGCGGAGCACAAGAGACCCAGTACTTC
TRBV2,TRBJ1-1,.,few,CASSRTVNTEAFF,TGTGCCAGCAGTAGGACGGTGAACACTGAAGCTTTCTTT
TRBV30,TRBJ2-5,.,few,CAGGQAGAQYF,TGTGCCGGGGGGCAGGCCGGAGCCCAGTACTTC
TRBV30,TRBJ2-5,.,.,CAWSVTLIQETQYF,TGTGCCTGGAGTGTCACCCTGATCCAAGAGACCCAGTACTTC
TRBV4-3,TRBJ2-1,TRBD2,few,CASSQEGTSGPEGLNEQFF,TGCGCCAGCAGCCAAGAAGGGACTAGCGGGCCTGAAGGACTTAATGAGCAGTTCTTC
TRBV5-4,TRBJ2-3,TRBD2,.,CASSPEGLAGGITDTQYF,TGTGCCAGCAGCCCTGAGGGACTAGCGGGAGGGATCACAGATACGCAGTATTTT
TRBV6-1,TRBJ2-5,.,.,CASILGTQETQYF,TGTGCCAGCATCCTGGGAACTCAAGAGACCCAGTACTTC
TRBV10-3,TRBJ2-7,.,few,CAIRAAANSYEQYF,TGTGCCATCAGGGCGGCAGCTAACTCCTACGAGCAGTACTTC
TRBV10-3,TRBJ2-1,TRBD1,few,CAISTGTGSSYNEQFF,TGTGCCATCAGTACCGGGACAGGGAGCTCCTACAATGAGCAGTTCTTC